Following are 10 T cell receptor beta chains from one sample sequenced in a study of blood T cell repertoires in COVID-19. Measured with immunoSEQ multiplex PCR; TCRdb has only the in-frame clones, and not every one. The sample lists fewer than 500,000 clones, over 85% occurring once. The sequencing sample was made of peripheral blood. These receptors all stem from a man aged 18-30 years with COVID-19, enrolled during active disease.

The chain recombines TRBV5-1 with TRBJ2-3, with a possible D match to TRBD1 (6 bases). The CDR3 totals 15 residues. Trimming pared 0 bases from V and 2 bases from J, leaving 10 bases between. The germline V gene has CDR1 SGHRS and CDR2 YFSETQ. CDR3 sequence (DNA): TGCGCCAGCAGCTTGGAGCCGGGACACACAGATACGCAGTATTTT. Its protein is CASSLEPGHTDTQYF.

The chain has TRBV6-5 and TRBJ2-7; TRBD2 aligns across 12 bases. V lost 4 bases and J lost 4; bases outside the gene matches: 5. From germline, CDR1 is MNHEY and CDR2 SVGAGI. The CDR3 has 15 residues. The CDR3 here is CASSSPTSGSYEQYF. CDR3 in DNA: TGTGCCAGCAGTTCCCCGACTAGCGGGAGTTACGAGCAGTACTTC.

V is TRBV2 and J is TRBJ2-5; 8 bases fit TRBD2. Germline CDR1 is SNHLY and CDR2 is FYNNEI. This CDR3 is built from 14 residues. The V gene end was trimmed by 9 bases and the J gene end by 5 bases; junction bases not matched to a gene: 11. The CDR3 sequence: CASQRERELETQYF. The CDR3 DNA reads as TGTGCCAGTCAGAGGGAGCGGGAGCTTGAGACCCAGTACTTC. The variable domain in full, completed from reference TRBV2 and TRBJ2-5, reads EPEVTQTPSHQVTQMGQEVILRCVPISNHLYFYWYRQILGQKVEFLVSFYNNEISEKSEIFDDQFSVERPDGSNFTLKIRSTKLEDSAMYFCASQRERELETQYFGPGTRLLVL.

Comments on this clone: At the DNA level, this CDR3 is encoded by other sequences in the same sample as well. The genes are TRBV5-4 and TRBJ1-1; D ambiguous. In germline, CDR1 is SGHNT, CDR2 YYREEE (reference sequence). V lost 1 base, J lost 5 bases, and 6 bases lay in between. This CDR3 comprises 12 residues. The CDR3 here is CASSLRGTEAFF. The CDR3 bases are TGTGCCAGCAGCTTGCGAGGGACTGAAGCTTTCTTT.

The chain is built from TRBV6-5 and TRBJ1-6, with 7 bases that match TRBD1. J lost 4 bases, V lost 6 bases, and 6 bases had no gene match. CDR1 MNHEY and CDR2 SVGAGI come from the germline V gene. This CDR3 is 15 amino acids long. CDR3 sequence reads: CASSPDRFYNSPLHF. CDR3 sequence (DNA): TGTGCCAGCAGCCCGGACAGGTTTTATAATTCACCCCTCCACTTT.

The genes are TRBV6-1 and TRBJ2-5; TRBD1 matches at 11 bases. The V gene's germline CDR1 is MNHNS and CDR2 SASEGT. The CDR3 totals 16 residues. Losses at the gene ends were 2 bases for V and 5 bases for J; bases not matched to a gene: 7. The CDR3 spells CASSESPGQGGETQYF. CDR3 DNA sequence: TGTGCCAGCAGTGAATCACCGGGACAGGGGGGCGAGACCCAGTACTTC.

The chain couples TRBV24-1 to TRBJ2-1; TRBD2 agrees at 13 bases. Germline trimming cut 5 bases from V and 9 bases from J; bases unmatched to any gene: 15. The CDR3 spans 18 residues. Per germline, CDR1 KGHDR and CDR2 SFDVKD. The CDR3 region has the DNA TGTGCCACCAGTGCCAAAGCGCTTACTAGCGGGAGGGGACCTGAGCAGTTCTTC. This codes for CATSAKALTSGRGPEQFF.

The V gene is TRBV5-4, the J gene TRBJ2-7, with 10 bases matching TRBD1. J gave up 7 bases and V 5 bases, and 9 bases lay outside the gene matches. Germline V gives CDR1 SGHNT, CDR2 YYREEE (reference sequence). The CDR3 loop spans 14 amino acids. In nucleotides, the CDR3 is TGTGCCAGCAGGGGGGACAGGGGACGTGGGGAGCAGTACTTC. This encodes CASRGDRGRGEQYF.

The J gene is TRBJ2-3, the V gene TRBV5-1; D is ambiguous. V was shortened by 0 bases and J by 4 bases, with 12 bases between the two germline ends. Germline V gene data show CDR1 as SGHRS and CDR2 as YFSETQ. This CDR3 spans 15 amino acids. The CDR3 DNA is TGCGCCAGCAGCTTGGCCTCCGAGAGATCAGATACGCAGTATTTT. Its translation is CASSLASERSDTQYF.

The chain recombines TRBV5-6 with TRBJ2-1, with 8 bases matching TRBD2. The CDR3 has 14 amino acids. V dropped 1 base and J dropped 8; count of bases not matched to a gene: 5. CDR1 is SGHDT and CDR2 is YYEEEE in the germline V gene. This CDR3 reads CASSLYGTRDEQFF. CDR3 coding DNA: TGTGCCAGCAGCTTGTACGGGACTAGGGATGAGCAGTTCTTC.